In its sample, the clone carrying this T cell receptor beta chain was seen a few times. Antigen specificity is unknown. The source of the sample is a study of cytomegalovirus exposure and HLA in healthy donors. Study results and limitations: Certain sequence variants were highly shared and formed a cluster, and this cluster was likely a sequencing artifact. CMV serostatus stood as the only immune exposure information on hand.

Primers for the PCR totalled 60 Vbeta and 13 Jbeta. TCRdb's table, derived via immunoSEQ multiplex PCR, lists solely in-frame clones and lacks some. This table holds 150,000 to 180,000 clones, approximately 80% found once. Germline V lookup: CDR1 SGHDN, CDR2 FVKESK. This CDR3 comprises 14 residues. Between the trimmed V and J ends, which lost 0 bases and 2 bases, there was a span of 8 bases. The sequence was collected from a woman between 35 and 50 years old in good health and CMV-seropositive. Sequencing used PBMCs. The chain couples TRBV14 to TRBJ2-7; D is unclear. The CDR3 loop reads CASSQEGTAYEQYF. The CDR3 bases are TGTGCCAGCAGCCAAGAGGGCACGGCCTACGAGCAGTACTTC.